This T cell receptor beta chain was found in a study of identifying expanded T cells in peripheral blood. Overall study results and limits: Variance in clone template counts between two-week samples significantly increased with total template count across all healthy donors.

No infections or other immune events were documented during collection. V shed 6 bases and J 3 bases; nucleotides not matched to a gene: 14. The CDR3 consists of 16 residues. This clone was seen only a few times. Its antigen is not identified. Profiled with immunoSEQ multiplex PCR; TCRdb holds only in-frame clones, not every one. This table holds some 120,000 clones, more than 75% found once. The gene calls are TRBV5-3 and TRBJ1-2; 7 nucleotides agree with TRBD1. TRBV5-3 is identified as an open reading frame with a role that is uncertain. Sequenced: blood. The sequence came from a person between 18 and 75 years old in good health. In DNA, the CDR3 is TGTGCCAGAAAGCGTGGGGGTCGACAGGGCGACTATGGCTACACCTTC. Its protein product is CARKRGGRQGDYGYTF.